One and the same sample provided the 29 T cell receptor beta chains below, sequenced in a study of T cell responses to AZD1222 COVID-19 vaccine. The repertoire was sequenced with immunoSEQ multiplex PCR; TCRdb's copy has only in-frame clones and lacks some. The table shows 100,000 to 150,000 clones, with around 92% occurring only once. Source: peripheral blood, taken on day 0 of AZD1222 vaccination. The receptor source for this set is an adult in good health.

The chain combines TRBV28 with TRBJ1-1, with a weak D call TRBD1 (5 bases). Trimming removed 5 bases from V and 4 bases from J, with 17 bases in between. The CDR3 spans 15 residues. CDR1 is MDHEN and CDR2 is SYDVKM in the germline V gene. CDR3 residues: CASSPRGGRGTEAFF. CDR3 nucleotide sequence: TGTGCCAGCAGTCCTCGGGGGGGACGGGGCACTGAAGCTTTCTTT.

In DNA form, the CDR3 reads TGCGCCAGTGCGAGGCAGGGGGCTAATCCGGAACTACATGGCTACACCTTC. Translation: CASARQGANPELHGYTF. The V and J genes are TRBV5-1 and TRBJ1-2, with 8 bases that match TRBD1. J gave up 6 bases and V 8 bases, and 21 bases lay outside the gene matches. CDR1 and CDR2 (germline): SGHRS, YFSETQ. The CDR3 has 17 residues.

This chain connects TRBV9 to TRBJ2-5; the match to TRBD2 covers 10 bases. Trimming cost V 2 bases and J 4 bases; bases outside gene matches: 8. The germline V gene encodes CDR1 SGDLS and CDR2 YYNGEE. The CDR3 totals 16 residues. The chain's CDR3 is CASSVDSGRRGETQYF. CDR3 coding DNA: TGTGCCAGCAGCGTGGATAGCGGGAGGAGGGGAGAGACCCAGTACTTC. The complete variable domain, with remaining parts taken from reference TRBV9 and TRBJ2-5, reads DSGVTQTPKHLITATGQRVTLRCSPRSGDLSVYWYQQSLDQGLQFLIQYYNGEERAKGNILERFSAQQFPDLHSELNLSSLELGDSALYFCASSVDSGRRGETQYFGPGTRLLVL.

This chain joins TRBV24-1 and TRBJ2-1; 7 bases align to TRBD2. Losses at the gene ends were 5 bases for V and 2 bases for J; bases not matched to a gene: 8. The CDR3 length is 16 residues. In germline, CDR1 is KGHDR, CDR2 SFDVKD. The CDR3 region has the DNA TGTGCCACCAGTGGGGCGGGGGACTTCACCTACAATGAGCAGTTCTTC. Encoded protein: CATSGAGDFTYNEQFF.

The chain is built from TRBV24-1 and TRBJ2-4, with D possibly matching TRBD1 (6 bases). Per germline, CDR1 KGHDR and CDR2 SFDVKD. The V end was cut by 3 bases, the J end by 7 bases, with 18 bases between. This CDR3 region has 16 residues. CDR3 in DNA: TGTGCCACCAGTGATCCCGGTGCCAGGGGACGGAACATTCAGTACTTC. Its protein product is CATSDPGARGRNIQYF.

This rearrangement joins TRBV27 to TRBJ1-2; 10 nucleotides agree with TRBD1. There are 16 residues in the CDR3. V lost 3 bases to trimming and J lost 4 bases; unmatched junction nucleotides: 8. Germline CDR1 is MNHEY and CDR2 is SMNVEV (reference sequence). The CDR3: CASSFGRRTGGYGYTF. The CDR3 bases are TGTGCCAGCAGTTTTGGCCGAAGGACAGGGGGCTATGGCTACACCTTC.

The table lists this clone with a count of one. V is TRBV19 and J is TRBJ2-3; D is unclear. The CDR3 is made up of 13 amino acids. Germline V gene data show CDR1 as LNHDA and CDR2 as SQIVND (reference sequence). The V and J ends lost 6 bases and 2 bases respectively, with 9 bases between them. CDR3 bases: TGTGCCAGTAGACAGACCCCCACAGATACGCAGTATTTT. It encodes CASRQTPTDTQYF.

The chain recombines TRBV6-5 with TRBJ2-2, with a weak D call TRBD2 (5 bases). CDR1 is MNHEY and CDR2 is SVGAGI in the germline V gene. V lost 5 bases to trimming and J lost 4 bases, with 8 bases between them. The CDR3 spans 13 residues. CDR3 nucleotides: TGTGCCAGCAGTCGGGGATCCACCGGGGAGCTGTTTTTT. Translating gives CASSRGSTGELFF.

The chain is built from TRBV19 and TRBJ2-1; D gene ambiguous. CDR1 is LNHDA, CDR2 SQIVND, per germline (reference sequence). The length of the CDR3 is 15 residues. V lost 1 base and J lost 8, with 15 bases in between. The CDR3 protein is CASSIGNGQSDEQFF. CDR3 coding DNA: TGTGCCAGTAGTATAGGTAACGGGCAGAGCGATGAGCAGTTCTTC.

V usage is TRBV30 and J usage is TRBJ1-5; the D gene is possibly TRBD1 (5 bases). Germline V CDR1 and CDR2: GTSNPN, SVGIG (reference sequence). This CDR3 is 13 amino acids long. Trimming left V 3 bases short and J 9 bases short, with 15 bases between. The CDR3 DNA is TGTGCCTGGAGCACCGGTGCCGGGGGGCCCCAGCATTTT. It specifies CAWSTGAGGPQHF.

This clone was detected a few times. The rearrangement links TRBV5-5 to TRBJ1-1; weak D call: TRBD1 (6 bases). The CDR3 loop spans 13 amino acids. Germline V gives CDR1 SGHKS, CDR2 YYEKEE (reference sequence). V dropped 5 bases and J dropped 6 bases, with 14 bases sitting between them. The CDR3 region is CASSMGAEPEAFF. The CDR3 nucleotides are TGTGCCAGCAGTATGGGGGCGGAGCCTGAAGCTTTCTTT.

The genes are TRBV20-1 and TRBJ1-2, with D perhaps TRBD1 (6 bases). V was pared by 7 bases and J by 2 bases, with 8 bases between. Germline V lookup: CDR1 DFQATT, CDR2 SNEGSKA (reference sequence). The CDR3 loop spans 11 amino acids. The CDR3 spells CSVQGNYGYTF. The CDR3 DNA reads as TGCAGTGTACAGGGAAACTATGGCTACACCTTC.

J is TRBJ2-7 and V is TRBV7-2; D ambiguous. The CDR3 is 17 amino acids. V lost 3 bases to trimming and J lost 6 bases, with 24 bases between them. CDR1 and CDR2 from the germline V gene are SGHTA and FQGNSA. The CDR3 nucleotides read TGTGCCAGCAGCTTTTCTGGCCCGGCCACCGGGTATTCCGAGCAGTACTTC. Amino acid sequence: CASSFSGPATGYSEQYF.

This chain uses TRBV3-1 (or the pseudogene TRBV3-2) with TRBJ1-6, with D unclear. Germline CDR1 reads LGHDT; CDR2 reads YNNKEL (reference sequence). This CDR3 has 16 residues. Trimming stripped 3 bases from V and 9 bases from J, with 18 bases between. The CDR3 coding sequence is TGTGCCAGCAGCCACCCCTTAGCCGGGAGTCGTTCACCCCTCCACTTT. Translating it yields CASSHPLAGSRSPLHF.

This chain joins TRBV6-7 and TRBJ1-4; D not resolved. TRBV6-7 is flagged as an ORF with uncertain function. V was clipped by 2 bases and J by 4 bases, with 20 bases between them. The CDR3 consists of 18 residues. This chain's CDR3 is CASSYLARWQDDNEKLFF. The CDR3 DNA sequence: TGTGCCAGCAGTTACCTAGCAAGGTGGCAGGACGATAATGAAAAACTGTTTTTT.

This clone was counted once. The rearrangement joins TRBV30 to TRBJ1-2, with unresolved D. In germline, CDR1 is GTSNPN, CDR2 SVGIG (reference sequence). The CDR3 contains 13 residues. Trimming removed 4 bases at V and 2 bases at J, with 11 bases between. In DNA, the CDR3 is TGTGCCTGGAATCTCGGAGGGAACTATGGCTACACCTTC. Translating gives CAWNLGGNYGYTF.

This clone showed up just once. The gene calls are TRBV4-3 and TRBJ1-2; D gene ambiguous. CDR1 LGHNA and CDR2 YSLEER come from the germline V gene. V lost 4 bases, J lost 1 base, and 10 bases lay in between. The CDR3 covers 14 residues. CDR3 nucleotides: TGCGCCAGCAGCCCCGGCCTGGGTAACTATGGCTACACCTTC. Protein product: CASSPGLGNYGYTF.

This chain uses TRBV3-1 (or the pseudogene TRBV3-2) with TRBJ2-7, with D maybe TRBD1 (5 bases). The CDR3 runs 13 residues. Germline values: CDR1 LGHDT, CDR2 YNNKEL (reference sequence). Trimming shortened V by 0 bases and J by 12 bases, and 15 bases separated the two germline ends. CDR3 nucleotides: TGTGCCAGCAGCCAAGATGGGGCCTGGGGTCTGTACTTC. Residues: CASSQDGAWGLYF.

The V and J genes are TRBV7-2 and TRBJ2-5, with TRBD2 matching 11 bases. V was clipped by 8 bases and J by 1 base; unmatched bases: 6. The CDR3 is 15 residues long. Looked up from germline, CDR1 is SGHTA and CDR2 is FQGNSA. The CDR3 protein is CASPLGLAGQETQYF. CDR3 sequence (DNA): TGTGCCAGCCCCCTTGGACTAGCGGGCCAAGAGACCCAGTACTTC.

The chain carries TRBV4-1 and TRBJ2-1; D gene unclear. V was clipped by 1 base and J by 4 bases, with 8 bases between them. The CDR3 totals 14 residues. Germline CDR1 and CDR2: MGHRA and YSYEKL. CDR3 bases: TGCGCCAGCAGCCAAGCCCCTAGTTACAATGAGCAGTTCTTC. Encoded protein: CASSQAPSYNEQFF.

The chain is built from TRBV18 and TRBJ2-5; 9 bases map to TRBD1. The V segment lost 1 base and the J segment 0 bases; nucleotides outside the gene matches: 6. Germline V gives CDR1 KGHSH, CDR2 LQKENI. The CDR3 loop spans 17 amino acids. This CDR3 reads CASSPRGTGWDQETQYF. The CDR3 nucleotides are TGTGCCAGCTCACCACGAGGGACAGGGTGGGACCAAGAGACCCAGTACTTC.

J is TRBJ2-1 and V is TRBV5-4; TRBD2 aligns across 8 bases. Germline V gene data show CDR1 as SGHNT and CDR2 as YYREEE (reference sequence). The junction had 12 bases not matched to a gene; V was cut back by 3 bases and J by 7 bases. This CDR3 region has 16 residues. As DNA, the CDR3 is TGTGCCAGCAGCTATGGGCCTACTAGCGGTAGTAATGAGCAGTTCTTC. Translation gives CASSYGPTSGSNEQFF.

CDR3 sequence (DNA): TGTGCCAGCAGTAAAATTAGCGGGACCACCTACGAGCAGTACTTC. Translation: CASSKISGTTYEQYF. The chain uses TRBV6-2 or TRBV6-3 and TRBJ2-7; 8 bases are shared with TRBD2. V was pared by 5 bases and J by 2 bases, with 8 bases of the junction left unmatched. CDR1 and CDR2 (germline): MNHEY, SVGEGT. There are 15 residues in the CDR3.

In its sample, this clone was seen once. The J gene is TRBJ2-1, the V gene TRBV5-4; no firm D call. Germline loops: CDR1 SGHNT, CDR2 YYREEE (reference sequence). Trimming stripped 0 bases from V and 9 bases from J, with 13 bases between. This CDR3 has 14 amino acids. The CDR3 nucleotides read TGTGCCAGCAGCTTGGACACGGGCATGGTTGAGCAGTTCTTC. Protein product: CASSLDTGMVEQFF.

The chain couples TRBV7-9 to TRBJ1-4, with 8 bases fitting TRBD1. In germline, CDR1 is SEHNR, CDR2 FQNEAQ (reference sequence). The CDR3 sequence is 15 residues long. Trimming removed 2 bases from V and 5 bases from J; junction bases left unmatched: 4. In DNA form, the CDR3 reads TGTGCCAGCAGCTTACAAACAGGGGGAAATGAAAAACTGTTTTTT. Protein: CASSLQTGGNEKLFF.

The rearrangement links TRBV9 to TRBJ2-7, with TRBD2 identical over 7 bases. The V segment lost 0 bases and the J segment 4 bases; nucleotides outside the gene matches: 7. Germline CDR1 SGDLS, CDR2 YYNGEE. The CDR3 loop spans 15 amino acids. CDR3 nucleotides: TGTGCCAGCAGCGTAGGGGCTAGCGGATTATACGAGCAGTACTTC. Its translation: CASSVGASGLYEQYF.

The chain combines TRBV9 with TRBJ2-5; no firm D call. V was clipped by 0 bases and J by 2 bases, with 8 bases between them. The CDR3 contains 14 residues. In germline, CDR1 is SGDLS, CDR2 YYNGEE. The CDR3 is CASSVGAVQETQYF. The CDR3 bases are TGTGCCAGCAGCGTAGGGGCAGTGCAAGAGACCCAGTACTTC. The full variable domain, its missing parts supplied by reference TRBV9 and TRBJ2-5, is DSGVTQTPKHLITATGQRVTLRCSPRSGDLSVYWYQQSLDQGLQFLIQYYNGEERAKGNILERFSAQQFPDLHSELNLSSLELGDSALYFCASSVGAVQETQYFGPGTRLLVL.

V usage is TRBV7-3 and J usage is TRBJ1-6; 8 positions match TRBD1. V shed 5 bases, J shed 5 bases, and the junction held 5 bases outside the gene matches. Germline lookup yields CDR1 SGHTA and CDR2 FQGTGA. CDR3 length: 15 residues. In DNA form, the CDR3 reads TGTGCCAGCAGCCCGACGGACAGGGATAATTCACCCCTCCACTTT. This encodes CASSPTDRDNSPLHF.

This rearrangement joins TRBV15 to TRBJ2-7; D not certain. CDR3 length: 15 amino acids. V was cut by 0 bases and J by 2 bases, with 11 bases left in between. CDR1 is LNHNV, CDR2 YYDKDF, per germline (reference sequence). The CDR3: CATSRDLDGTYEQYF. The CDR3 region has the DNA TGTGCCACCAGCAGAGATCTGGACGGAACCTACGAGCAGTACTTC.